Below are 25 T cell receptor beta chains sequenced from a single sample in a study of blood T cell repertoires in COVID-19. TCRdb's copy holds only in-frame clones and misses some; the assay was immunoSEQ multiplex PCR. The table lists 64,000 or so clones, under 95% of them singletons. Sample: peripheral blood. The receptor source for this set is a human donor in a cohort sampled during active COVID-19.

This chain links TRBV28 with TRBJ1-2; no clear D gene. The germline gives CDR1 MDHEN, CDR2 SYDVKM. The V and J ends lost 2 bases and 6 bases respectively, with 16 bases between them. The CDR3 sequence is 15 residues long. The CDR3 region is CASSLAEVYSNGYTF. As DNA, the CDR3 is TGTGCCAGCAGTTTAGCCGAAGTTTATTCTAATGGCTACACCTTC.

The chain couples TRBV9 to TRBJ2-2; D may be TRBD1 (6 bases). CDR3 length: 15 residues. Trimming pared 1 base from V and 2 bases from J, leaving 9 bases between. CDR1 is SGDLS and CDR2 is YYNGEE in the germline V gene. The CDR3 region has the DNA TGTGCCAGCAGCGTATGGACAGCAAACACCGGGGAGCTGTTTTTT. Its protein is CASSVWTANTGELFF.

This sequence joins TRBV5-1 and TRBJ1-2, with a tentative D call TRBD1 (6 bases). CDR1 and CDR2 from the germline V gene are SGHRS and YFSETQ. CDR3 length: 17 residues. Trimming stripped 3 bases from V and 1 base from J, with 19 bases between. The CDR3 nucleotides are TGCGCCAGCAGCTCACAAACCGGGACACTTGGTAACTATGGCTACACCTTC. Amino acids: CASSSQTGTLGNYGYTF.

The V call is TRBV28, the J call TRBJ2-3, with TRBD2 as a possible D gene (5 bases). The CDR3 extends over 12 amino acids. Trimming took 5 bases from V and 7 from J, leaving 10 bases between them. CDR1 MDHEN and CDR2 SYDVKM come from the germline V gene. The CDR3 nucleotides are TGTGCCAGCAGTGGGGAGCCTCATACGCAGTATTTT. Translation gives CASSGEPHTQYF.

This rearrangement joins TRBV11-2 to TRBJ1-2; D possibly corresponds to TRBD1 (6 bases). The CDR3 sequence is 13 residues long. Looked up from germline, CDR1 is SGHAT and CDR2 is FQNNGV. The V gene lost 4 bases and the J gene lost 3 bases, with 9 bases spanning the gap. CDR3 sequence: CASSSTGYYGYTF. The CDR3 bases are TGTGCCAGCAGCTCCACAGGGTACTATGGCTACACCTTC.

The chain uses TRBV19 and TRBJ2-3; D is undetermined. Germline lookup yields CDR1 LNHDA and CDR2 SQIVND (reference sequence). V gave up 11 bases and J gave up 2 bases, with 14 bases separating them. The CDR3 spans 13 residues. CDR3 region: CAARKRDTDTQYF. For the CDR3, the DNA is TGTGCCGCCCGAAAGAGAGACACAGATACGCAGTATTTT.

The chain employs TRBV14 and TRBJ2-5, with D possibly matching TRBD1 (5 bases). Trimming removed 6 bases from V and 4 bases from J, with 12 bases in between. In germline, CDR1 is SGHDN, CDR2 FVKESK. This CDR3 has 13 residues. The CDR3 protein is CASRQLGVETQYF. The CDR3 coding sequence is TGTGCCAGCAGACAGCTAGGGGTAGAGACCCAGTACTTC.

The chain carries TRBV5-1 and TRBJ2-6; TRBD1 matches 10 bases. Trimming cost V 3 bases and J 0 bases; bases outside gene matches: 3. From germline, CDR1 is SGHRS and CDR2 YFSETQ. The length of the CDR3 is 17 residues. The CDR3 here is CASSSGQGSSGANVLTF. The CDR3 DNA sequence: TGCGCCAGCAGCTCGGGACAGGGGTCCTCTGGGGCCAACGTCCTGACTTTC.

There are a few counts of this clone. The CDR3 reads CASSPRPDQPQHF. In nucleotides, the CDR3 is TGTGCCAGCAGCCCACGCCCGGATCAGCCCCAGCATTTT. The chain links TRBV11-2 to TRBJ1-5; D remains ambiguous. V was clipped by 5 bases and J by 5 bases, with 10 bases between them. The CDR3 has 13 amino acids. The germline CDR1 and CDR2 sequences are SGHAT and FQNNGV.

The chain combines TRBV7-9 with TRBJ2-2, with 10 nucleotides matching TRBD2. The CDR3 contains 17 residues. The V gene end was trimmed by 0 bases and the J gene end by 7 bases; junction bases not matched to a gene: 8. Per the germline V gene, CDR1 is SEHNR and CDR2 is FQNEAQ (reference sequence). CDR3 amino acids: CASSLAKAGGPFGELFF. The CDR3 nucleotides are TGTGCCAGCAGCTTAGCCAAAGCGGGAGGGCCGTTCGGGGAGCTGTTTTTT. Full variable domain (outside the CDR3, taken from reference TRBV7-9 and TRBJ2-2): DTGVSQNPRHKITKRGQNVTFRCDPISEHNRLYWYRQTLGQGPEFLTYFQNEAQLEKSRLLSDRFSAERPKGSFSTLEIQRTEQGDSAMYLCASSLAKAGGPFGELFFGEGSRLTVL.

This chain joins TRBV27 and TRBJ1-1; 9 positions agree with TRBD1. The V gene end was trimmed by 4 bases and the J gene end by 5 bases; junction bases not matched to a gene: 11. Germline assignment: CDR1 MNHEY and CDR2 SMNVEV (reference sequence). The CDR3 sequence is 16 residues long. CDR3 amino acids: CASSSLSGTGLTEAFF. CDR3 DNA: TGTGCCAGCAGTTCTCTATCCGGGACAGGGTTGACTGAAGCTTTCTTT.

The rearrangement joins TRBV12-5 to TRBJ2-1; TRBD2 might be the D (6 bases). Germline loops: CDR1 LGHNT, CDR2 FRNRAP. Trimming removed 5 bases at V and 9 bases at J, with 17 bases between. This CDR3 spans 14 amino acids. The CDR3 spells CASGPRLDGTEQFF. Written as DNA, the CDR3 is TGTGCTAGTGGTCCGAGACTAGACGGGACTGAGCAGTTCTTC.

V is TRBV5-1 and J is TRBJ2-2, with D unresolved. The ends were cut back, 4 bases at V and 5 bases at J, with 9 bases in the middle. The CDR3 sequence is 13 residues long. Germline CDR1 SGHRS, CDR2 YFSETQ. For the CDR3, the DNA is TGCGCCAGCAGCATCCCCCCAACCGGGGAGCTGTTTTTT. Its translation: CASSIPPTGELFF.

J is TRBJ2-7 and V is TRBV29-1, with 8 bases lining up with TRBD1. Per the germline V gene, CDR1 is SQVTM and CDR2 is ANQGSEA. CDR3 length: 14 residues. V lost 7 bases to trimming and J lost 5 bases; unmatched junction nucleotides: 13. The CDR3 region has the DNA TGCAGCGCCTTGACGACAGGGGTAACCCACGAGCAGTACTTC. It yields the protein CSALTTGVTHEQYF.

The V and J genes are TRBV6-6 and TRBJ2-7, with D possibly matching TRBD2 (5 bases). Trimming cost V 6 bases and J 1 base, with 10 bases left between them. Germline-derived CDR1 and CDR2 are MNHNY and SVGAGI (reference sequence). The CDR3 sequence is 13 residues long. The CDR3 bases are TGTGCCAGCAGCCGGACTTTATCCTACGAGCAGTACTTC. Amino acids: CASSRTLSYEQYF.

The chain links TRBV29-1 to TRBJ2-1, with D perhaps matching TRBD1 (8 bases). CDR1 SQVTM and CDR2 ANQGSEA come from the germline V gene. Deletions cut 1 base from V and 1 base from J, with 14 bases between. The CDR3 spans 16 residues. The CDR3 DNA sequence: TGCAGCGTTGAAGGGGCACAGGGGGGGTCCTACAATGAGCAGTTCTTC. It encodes CSVEGAQGGSYNEQFF.

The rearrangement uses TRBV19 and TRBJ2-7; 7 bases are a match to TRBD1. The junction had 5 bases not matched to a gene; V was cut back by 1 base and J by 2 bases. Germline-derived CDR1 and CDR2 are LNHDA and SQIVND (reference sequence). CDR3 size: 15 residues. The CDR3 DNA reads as TGTGCCAGTAGTATAGCGGGGACAGTAACCTACGAGCAGTACTTC. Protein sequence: CASSIAGTVTYEQYF. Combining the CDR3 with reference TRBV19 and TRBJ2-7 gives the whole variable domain DGGITQSPKYLFRKEGQNVTLSCEQNLNHDAMYWYRQDPGQGLRLIYYSQIVNDFQKGDIAEGYSVSREKKESFPLTVTSAQKNPTAFYLCASSIAGTVTYEQYFGPGTRLTVT.

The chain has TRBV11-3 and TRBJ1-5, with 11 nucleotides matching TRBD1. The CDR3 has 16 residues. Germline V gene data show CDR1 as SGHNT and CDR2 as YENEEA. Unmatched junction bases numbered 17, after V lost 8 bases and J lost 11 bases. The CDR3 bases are TGTGCCAGCCTGGACAGGGGGCGCACCCCTTGCGGAGCCCAGCATTTT. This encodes CASLDRGRTPCGAQHF.

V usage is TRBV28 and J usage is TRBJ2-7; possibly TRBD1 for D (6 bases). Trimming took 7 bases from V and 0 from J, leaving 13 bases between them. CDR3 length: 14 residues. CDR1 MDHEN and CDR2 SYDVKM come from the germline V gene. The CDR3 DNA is TGTGCCAGCATCCCCCTAGGGGGCTCCTACGAGCAGTACTTC. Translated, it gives CASIPLGGSYEQYF.

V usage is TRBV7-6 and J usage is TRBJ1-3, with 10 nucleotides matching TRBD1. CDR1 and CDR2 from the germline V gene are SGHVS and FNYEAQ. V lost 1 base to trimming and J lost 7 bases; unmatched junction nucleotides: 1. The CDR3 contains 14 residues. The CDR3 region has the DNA TGTGCCAGCAGCTTAGTGGGACAGGGGAACACCATATATTTT. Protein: CASSLVGQGNTIYF.

This chain's CDR3 is CASSSIREGANTGELFF. The CDR3 nucleotides are TGTGCCAGCAGCTCCATTCGGGAGGGGGCGAACACCGGGGAGCTGTTTTTT. The chain recombines TRBV11-2 with TRBJ2-2, with 8 nucleotides matching TRBD2. CDR1 is SGHAT, CDR2 FQNNGV, per germline. V was pared by 4 bases and J by 0 bases, with 7 bases of the junction left unmatched. This CDR3 has 17 residues.

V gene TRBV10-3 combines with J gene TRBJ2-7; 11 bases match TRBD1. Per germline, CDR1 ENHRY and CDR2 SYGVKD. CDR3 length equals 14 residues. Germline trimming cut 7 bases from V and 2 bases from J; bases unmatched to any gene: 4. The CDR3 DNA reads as TGTGCCATCACCGAGGGACAGGGGGCCTACGAGCAGTACTTC. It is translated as CAITEGQGAYEQYF.

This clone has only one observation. The CDR3 DNA is TGCAGCGTTGGGGCGGGGCAAGAGACCCAGTACTTC. Translating gives CSVGAGQETQYF. The chain employs TRBV29-1 and TRBJ2-5; D is perhaps TRBD2 (6 bases). Germline values: CDR1 SQVTM, CDR2 ANQGSEA. V was trimmed by 4 bases and J by 2 bases, leaving 8 bases between them. The CDR3 spans 12 residues. Based on the CDR3 plus reference TRBV29-1 and TRBJ2-5, the full variable domain is SAVISQKPSRDICQRGTSLTIQCQVDSQVTMMFWYRQQPGQSLTLIATANQGSEATYESGFVIDKFPISRPNLTFSTLTVSNMSPEDSSIYLCSVGAGQETQYFGPGTRLLVL.

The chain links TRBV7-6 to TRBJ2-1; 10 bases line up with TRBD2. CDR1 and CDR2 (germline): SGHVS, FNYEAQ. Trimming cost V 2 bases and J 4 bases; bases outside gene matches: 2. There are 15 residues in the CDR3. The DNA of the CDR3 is TGTGCCAGCAGCTTAACTAGCGGGGCATACAATGAGCAGTTCTTC. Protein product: CASSLTSGAYNEQFF.

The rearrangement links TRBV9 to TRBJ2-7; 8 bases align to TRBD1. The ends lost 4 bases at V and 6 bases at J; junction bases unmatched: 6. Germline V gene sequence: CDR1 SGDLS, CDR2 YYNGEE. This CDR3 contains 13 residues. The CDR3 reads CASSQGQGSEQYF. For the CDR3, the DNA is TGTGCCAGCAGCCAAGGACAGGGTAGCGAGCAGTACTTC.